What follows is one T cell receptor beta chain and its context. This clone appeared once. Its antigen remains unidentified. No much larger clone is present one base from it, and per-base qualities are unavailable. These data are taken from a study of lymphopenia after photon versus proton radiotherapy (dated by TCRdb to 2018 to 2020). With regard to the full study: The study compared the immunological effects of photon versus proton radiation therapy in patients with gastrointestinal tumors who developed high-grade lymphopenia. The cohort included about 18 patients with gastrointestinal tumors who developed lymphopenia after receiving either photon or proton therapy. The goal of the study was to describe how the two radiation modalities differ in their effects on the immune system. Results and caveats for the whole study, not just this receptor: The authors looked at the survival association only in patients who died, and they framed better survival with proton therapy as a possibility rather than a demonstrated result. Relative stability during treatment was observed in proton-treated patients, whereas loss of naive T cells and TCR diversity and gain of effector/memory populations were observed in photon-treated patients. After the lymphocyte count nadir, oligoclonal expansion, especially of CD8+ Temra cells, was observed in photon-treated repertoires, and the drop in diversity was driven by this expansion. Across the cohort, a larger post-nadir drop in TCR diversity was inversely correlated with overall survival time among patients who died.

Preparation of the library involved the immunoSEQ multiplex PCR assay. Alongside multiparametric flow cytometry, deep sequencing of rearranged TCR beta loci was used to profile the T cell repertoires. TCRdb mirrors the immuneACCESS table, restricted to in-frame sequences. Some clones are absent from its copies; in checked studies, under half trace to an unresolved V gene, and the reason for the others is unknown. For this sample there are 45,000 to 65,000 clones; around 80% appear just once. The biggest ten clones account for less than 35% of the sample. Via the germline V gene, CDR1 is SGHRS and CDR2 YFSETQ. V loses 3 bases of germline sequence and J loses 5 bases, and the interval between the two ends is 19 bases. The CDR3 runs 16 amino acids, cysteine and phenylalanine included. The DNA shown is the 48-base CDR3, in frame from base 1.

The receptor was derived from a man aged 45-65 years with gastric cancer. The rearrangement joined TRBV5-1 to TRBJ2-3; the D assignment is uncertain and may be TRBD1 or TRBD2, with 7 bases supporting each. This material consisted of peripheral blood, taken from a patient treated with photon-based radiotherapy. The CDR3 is CASSSRGGPPGDTQYF. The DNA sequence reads TGCGCCAGCAGCTCCAGGGGGGGACCGCCAGGAGATACGCAGTATTTT. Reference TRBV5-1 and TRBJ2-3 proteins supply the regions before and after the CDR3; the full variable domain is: KAGVTQTPRYLIKTRGQQVTLSCSPISGHRSVSWYQQTPGQGLQFLFEYFSETQRNKGNFPGRFSGRQFSNSRSEMNVSTLELGDSALYLCASSSRGGPPGDTQYFGPGTRLTVL.